The 21 T cell receptor beta chains below come from one sample, sequenced in a study of shared clonotypes between healthy human individuals (TCRdb year 2020). Library method: the immunoSEQ multiplex PCR assay. In its TCRdb copy, this immuneACCESS table keeps in-frame sequences only and misses some clones. Where compared with another copy, unresolved V genes explain less than half of these, and the others have no known cause. The sample includes over a million clones, with approximately 97% observed a single time. The ten largest clones capture 1% to 1.5% of the sample. The sequencing input was naive CD4+ T cells sorted from blood. This specimen's cell subset or site label, interpreted: CD45RA+ positively selected. The receptors shown here come from a man aged 25 to 40 in good health.

The genes are TRBV30 and TRBJ2-3; possibly TRBD1 for D (6 bases). Germline CDR1 is GTSNPN and CDR2 is SVGIG (reference sequence). There are 15 residues in the CDR3. The V end was cut by 3 bases, the J end by 2 bases, with 15 bases between. Here the CDR3 reads CAWRDRRIITDTQYF. The DNA for the CDR3 is TGTGCCTGGAGGGACAGAAGAATTATCACAGATACGCAGTATTTT.

This clone was detected only a few times. Distinct nucleotide sequences in the sample also encode this CDR3. The gene calls are TRBV7-9 and TRBJ2-7; maybe TRBD1 (5 bases). The germline CDR1 and CDR2 sequences are SEHNR and FQNEAQ (reference sequence). Trimming took 0 bases from V and 5 from J, leaving 5 bases between them. The CDR3 spans 12 residues. CDR3 loop: CASSLARDEQYF. The DNA for the CDR3 is TGTGCCAGCAGCTTAGCCAGGGACGAGCAGTACTTC.

The chain uses TRBV11-3 and TRBJ2-5; 7 nucleotides match TRBD2. Germline CDR1 reads SGHNT; CDR2 reads YENEEA. The V segment lost 10 bases and the J segment 2 bases; nucleotides outside the gene matches: 7. The CDR3 loop spans 13 amino acids. This chain's CDR3 is CAIRGGSQETQYF. CDR3 bases: TGTGCCATCCGGGGAGGGTCTCAAGAGACCCAGTACTTC.

The V call is TRBV5-4, the J call TRBJ2-5, with 7 positions matching TRBD2. Germline values: CDR1 SGHNT, CDR2 YYREEE (reference sequence). The CDR3 is made up of 13 amino acids. V shed 5 bases and J 3 bases; nucleotides not matched to a gene: 4. The CDR3 protein is CASSPSGKETQYF. The CDR3 coding sequence is TGTGCCAGCAGTCCCAGCGGGAAAGAGACCCAGTACTTC.

The chain links TRBV25-1 to TRBJ2-2; 7 bases are a match to TRBD2. V was clipped by 2 bases and J by 1 base; unmatched bases: 1. CDR3 length equals 15 residues. CDR1 is MGHDK and CDR2 is SYGVNS in the germline V gene. The CDR3 here is CASSEGTKNTGELFF. The CDR3 DNA reads as TGTGCCAGCAGTGAAGGGACTAAGAACACCGGGGAGCTGTTTTTT.

This sequence joins TRBV18 and TRBJ2-5; D perhaps matches TRBD2 (6 bases). CDR1 and CDR2 (germline): KGHSH, LQKENI. There are 15 residues in the CDR3. Trimming cost V 3 bases and J 4 bases, with 15 bases left between them. DNA for the CDR3: TGTGCCAGCTCACCGAGGGCGGGAAAAGGAGAGACCCAGTACTTC. Protein product: CASSPRAGKGETQYF.

The rearrangement links TRBV5-1 to TRBJ2-2; a weak D match, TRBD1 (6 bases). V was trimmed by 4 bases and J by 0 bases, leaving 13 bases between them. CDR3 length: 16 amino acids. CDR1 and CDR2 (germline): SGHRS, YFSETQ. CDR3 sequence: CASSKAGTPNTGELFF. In DNA form, the CDR3 reads TGCGCCAGCAGCAAAGCCGGGACACCGAACACCGGGGAGCTGTTTTTT.

The chain couples TRBV9 to TRBJ2-2, with TRBD1 matching over 7 bases. The germline V gene encodes CDR1 SGDLS and CDR2 YYNGEE. Trimming cost V 0 bases and J 6 bases; bases outside gene matches: 5. This CDR3 has 15 amino acids. CDR3 sequence reads: CASSVERQGSGELFF. In DNA, the CDR3 is TGTGCCAGCAGCGTAGAGCGACAGGGCTCCGGGGAGCTGTTTTTT.

A single count supports this clone. CDR3 sequence: CASSEGVLTEAFF. The CDR3 DNA is TGCGCCAGCAGTGAGGGGGTATTGACTGAAGCTTTCTTT. The V gene is TRBV10-1, the J gene TRBJ1-1; no clear D. Trimming cost V 2 bases and J 5 bases, with 9 bases left between them. The CDR3 is made up of 13 amino acids. Germline V gene sequence: CDR1 WNHNN, CDR2 SYGVQD (reference sequence).

V gene TRBV9 combines with J gene TRBJ1-4; 8 nucleotides line up with TRBD1. The germline V gene encodes CDR1 SGDLS and CDR2 YYNGEE. V lost 0 bases, J lost 5 bases, and 3 bases stayed unmatched. The CDR3 runs 15 residues. Here the CDR3 reads CASSVAGGPNEKLFF. The CDR3 nucleotides read TGTGCCAGCAGCGTAGCAGGGGGCCCCAATGAAAAACTGTTTTTT.

This clone was seen only once. The chain's CDR3 is CASSWGTGWLGEQYF. CDR3 coding DNA: TGCGCCAGCAGCTGGGGGACAGGGTGGTTGGGCGAGCAGTACTTC. This sequence joins TRBV5-1 and TRBJ2-7; TRBD1 aligns across 9 bases. Trimming at V came to 3 bases and at J to 6 bases, leaving 10 bases not matched to a gene. The CDR3 has 15 residues. Germline V gene data show CDR1 as SGHRS and CDR2 as YFSETQ.

The CDR3 DNA reads as TGCGCCAGCAGTGAACCGGGACAAGAGACCCAGTACTTC. It yields the protein CASSEPGQETQYF. V and J are TRBV10-1 and TRBJ2-5; TRBD2 might be the D (5 bases). V lost 3 bases to trimming and J lost 2 bases, with 7 bases between them. The CDR3 is made up of 13 amino acids. Germline-derived CDR1 and CDR2 are WNHNN and SYGVQD (reference sequence).

This clone was recorded once. The chain links TRBV27 to TRBJ2-7; 11 nucleotides line up with TRBD2. Germline V gene sequence: CDR1 MNHEY, CDR2 SMNVEV (reference sequence). V was pared by 0 bases and J by 7 bases, with 5 bases of the junction left unmatched. The CDR3 extends over 15 amino acids. The CDR3 DNA sequence: TGTGCCAGCAGTTTATCTAGCGGGAGGGCCGAAGAGCAGTACTTC. This encodes CASSLSSGRAEEQYF.

This clone was seen a single time. CDR3 in amino acids: CASTLLPGQNEKLFF. CDR3 nucleotides: TGCGCCAGCACCTTACTCCCGGGACAGAATGAAAAACTGTTTTTT. This chain uses TRBV5-1 with TRBJ1-4, with 7 bases matching TRBD1. In germline, CDR1 is SGHRS, CDR2 YFSETQ. The CDR3 sequence is 15 residues long. The V and J ends lost 6 bases and 5 bases, in that order; junction bases with no gene match: 10. The complete variable domain, with remaining parts taken from reference TRBV5-1 and TRBJ1-4, reads KAGVTQTPRYLIKTRGQQVTLSCSPISGHRSVSWYQQTPGQGLQFLFEYFSETQRNKGNFPGRFSGRQFSNSRSEMNVSTLELGDSALYLCASTLLPGQNEKLFFGSGTQLSVL.

The V call is TRBV19, the J call TRBJ1-2, with D unclear. The CDR3 extends over 12 amino acids. The germline V and J ends were trimmed by 8 bases and 4 bases, with 11 bases remaining between them. Germline values: CDR1 LNHDA, CDR2 SQIVND (reference sequence). The CDR3 sequence is CASLSFAYGYTF. In nucleotides, the CDR3 is TGTGCCAGTCTGAGCTTCGCCTATGGCTACACCTTC.

V and J are TRBV7-2 and TRBJ2-1; D not resolved. V was shortened by 3 bases and J by 2 bases, with 11 bases between the two germline ends. Per the germline V gene, CDR1 is SGHTA and CDR2 is FQGNSA. The CDR3 contains 15 residues. The CDR3 spells CASSLSSVTYNEQFF. For the CDR3, the DNA is TGTGCCAGCAGCTTGTCCAGCGTAACCTACAATGAGCAGTTCTTC.

The J gene is TRBJ2-2, the V gene TRBV28; D unclear. V was trimmed by 6 bases and J by 4 bases, leaving 9 bases between them. CDR1 and CDR2 from the germline V gene are MDHEN and SYDVKM. This CDR3 spans 13 amino acids. Here the CDR3 DNA reads TGTGCCAGCAGGGGGTACAGCACCGGGGAGCTGTTTTTT. Residues: CASRGYSTGELFF.

The chain combines TRBV19 with TRBJ2-7; TRBD1 or TRBD2 may be the D gene (6 bases each). Trimming pared 5 bases from V and 1 base from J, leaving 21 bases between. Germline loops: CDR1 LNHDA, CDR2 SQIVND (reference sequence). CDR3 length: 17 amino acids. The CDR3, as DNA: TGTGCCAGTAGTCTACACCCTCAACAGGGAGGATCCTACGAGCAGTACTTC. It is translated as CASSLHPQQGGSYEQYF.

The rearrangement uses TRBV7-2 and TRBJ2-3; no definite D call. Germline values: CDR1 SGHTA, CDR2 FQGNSA. Trimming left V 4 bases short and J 5 bases short, with 13 bases between. The CDR3 contains 14 residues. CDR3 residues: CASSSFGVVDTQYF. CDR3 bases: TGTGCCAGCAGCTCCTTCGGAGTGGTAGATACGCAGTATTTT.

V usage is TRBV5-1 and J usage is TRBJ2-3, with 11 bases aligning to TRBD2. V dropped 5 bases and J dropped 4; count of bases not matched to a gene: 15. The CDR3 is 18 amino acids. From germline, CDR1 is SGHRS and CDR2 YFSETQ. This CDR3 is CASRVTGLAGGLADTQYF. CDR3 sequence (DNA): TGCGCCAGCAGAGTAACGGGGCTAGCGGGAGGTTTGGCAGATACGCAGTATTTT. The whole variable domain, remainder taken from reference TRBV5-1 and TRBJ2-3, is KAGVTQTPRYLIKTRGQQVTLSCSPISGHRSVSWYQQTPGQGLQFLFEYFSETQRNKGNFPGRFSGRQFSNSRSEMNVSTLELGDSALYLCASRVTGLAGGLADTQYFGPGTRLTVL.

The chain has TRBV28 and TRBJ2-2; D gene unclear. The CDR3 covers 13 residues. Looked up from germline, CDR1 is MDHEN and CDR2 is SYDVKM. Trimming stripped 10 bases from V and 5 bases from J, with 14 bases between. The CDR3 sequence: CATPDRLTGELFF. The CDR3 DNA is TGTGCCACTCCGGACCGATTAACCGGGGAGCTGTTTTTT.